A single sample is the source of the 30 T cell receptor beta chains below, sequenced in a study of response to subunit inactivated influenza vaccine. TCRdb reprocessed the RT-PCR reads via MiXCR and lists one record per CDR3 protein. The sample lists 300,000 to 350,000 distinct CDR3 sequences, less than 25% occurring once. Source: PBMCs from blood, taken about 20 months after vaccination. The receptors were sampled from a man in his fifties or sixties who received an inactivated influenza vaccine.

This chain connects TRBV10-3 to TRBJ2-2, with 13 positions matching TRBD2. From germline, CDR1 is ENHRY and CDR2 SYGVKD. This CDR3 spans 20 amino acids. The V gene end was trimmed by 0 bases and the J gene end by 0 bases; junction bases not matched to a gene: 7. The CDR3 is CAISESRPTSGGPNTGELFF. DNA of the CDR3: TGTGCCATCAGTGAGTCGAGACCGACTAGCGGGGGGCCGAACACCGGGGAGCTGTTTTTT.

This clonotype was detected many times. The V gene is TRBV7-2, the J gene TRBJ2-3; D remains ambiguous. The CDR3 covers 13 residues. Trimming left V 1 base short and J 4 bases short, with 6 bases between. Germline V gene data show CDR1 as SGHTA and CDR2 as FQGNSA. This chain's CDR3 is CASSLGNADTQYF. CDR3 nucleotide sequence: TGTGCCAGCAGCTTAGGGAATGCAGATACGCAGTATTTT.

The sample holds a few counts of this clonotype. The chain joins TRBV14 to TRBJ1-1, with TRBD1 matching over 9 bases. The CDR3 length is 15 residues. The V segment lost 3 bases and the J segment 4 bases; nucleotides outside the gene matches: 6. Germline V CDR1 and CDR2: SGHDN, FVKESK. The CDR3 nucleotides are TGTGCCAGCAGCCATATGACAGGGGGTGGCACTGAAGCTTTCTTT. Its protein product is CASSHMTGGGTEAFF.

This clonotype occurred many times. The CDR3 DNA follows: TGTGCCAGCAGCCAAGATCCTAGCGGGTCCTCCTACGAGCAGTACTTC. This gives the protein CASSQDPSGSSYEQYF. The chain is built from TRBV3-1 and TRBJ2-7, with 8 bases matching TRBD2. This CDR3 region has 16 residues. Trimming at V came to 0 bases and at J to 0 bases, leaving 4 bases not matched to a gene. The germline V gene encodes CDR1 LGHDT and CDR2 YNNKEL (reference sequence).

In this sample, this clonotype turned up many times. The chain combines TRBV4-1 with TRBJ1-5; 10 bases align to TRBD1. This CDR3 contains 18 residues. Germline CDR1 MGHRA, CDR2 YSYEKL. J was trimmed by 2 bases and V by 3 bases; bases with no gene match: 10. The DNA of the CDR3 is TGCGCCAGCAGCCATGGCCCGGGACAGGGGTTTCGCAATCAGCCCCAGCATTTT. Translation: CASSHGPGQGFRNQPQHF.

This clonotype was observed a handful of times. V gene TRBV20-1 combines with J gene TRBJ2-5; D not certain. The germline V gene encodes CDR1 DFQATT and CDR2 SNEGSKA (reference sequence). The CDR3 has 16 residues. V gave up 5 bases and J gave up 5 bases, with 24 bases separating them. CDR3 nucleotide sequence: TGCAGTGCTGGGCGCCTCCGGGTAGCCTCCCAGGAGACCCAGTACTTC. Its translation is CSAGRLRVASQETQYF.

This clonotype appeared a few times. CDR3 DNA sequence: TGCAGTGCTAGTCTCCAGGGGATAGGAAACACCATATATTTT. Translated: CSASLQGIGNTIYF. The rearrangement joins TRBV20-1 to TRBJ1-3, with D tentatively TRBD1 (6 bases). Germline CDR1 and CDR2: DFQATT and SNEGSKA (reference sequence). This CDR3 is built from 14 residues. V dropped 3 bases and J dropped 4 bases, with 13 bases sitting between them.

V usage is TRBV9 and J usage is TRBJ2-2; 8 bases are a match to TRBD2. Germline V lookup: CDR1 SGDLS, CDR2 YYNGEE. There are 16 residues in the CDR3. After removal of 0 bases from V and 6 bases from J, the junction contained 7 bases not matched to a gene. As DNA, the CDR3 is TGTGCCAGCAGCGTAGCGGCGGGGGGTGTCCCCGGGGAGCTGTTTTTT. It translates to CASSVAAGGVPGELFF.

This clonotype was detected a few times. The rearrangement uses TRBV6-5 and TRBJ2-1; 10 bases align to TRBD1. This CDR3 comprises 16 residues. Trimming at V came to 4 bases and at J to 2 bases, leaving 5 bases not matched to a gene. The germline V gene has CDR1 MNHEY and CDR2 SVGAGI. CDR3 sequence reads: CASSSTGTGAYNEQFF. CDR3 DNA: TGTGCCAGCAGTTCTACCGGGACAGGGGCCTACAATGAGCAGTTCTTC.

This clonotype was seen a handful of times. This chain joins TRBV7-9 and TRBJ2-5; D is undetermined. The CDR3 is 11 residues long. The germline V gene encodes CDR1 SEHNR and CDR2 FQNEAQ (reference sequence). V lost 4 bases to trimming and J lost 5 bases, with 5 bases between them. The CDR3: CASSWTETQYF. CDR3 nucleotide sequence: TGTGCCAGCAGCTGGACGGAGACCCAGTACTTC.

The chain is built from TRBV29-1 and TRBJ2-1; D is undetermined. Germline V CDR1 and CDR2: SQVTM, ANQGSEA. The CDR3 length is 15 residues. V shed 1 base and J shed 0 bases, with 10 bases lying between them. CDR3 region: CSVEGSVSSYNEQFF. CDR3 nucleotides: TGCAGCGTTGAAGGGTCCGTGAGCTCCTACAATGAGCAGTTCTTC.

This rearrangement joins TRBV20-1 to TRBJ2-7; 7 bases agree with TRBD2. The CDR3 consists of 15 residues. J was trimmed by 5 bases and V by 2 bases; bases with no gene match: 12. Germline values: CDR1 DFQATT, CDR2 SNEGSKA (reference sequence). The CDR3 nucleotides read TGCAGTGCTAGAATCGCGGGACTAAGAGCACACGAGCAGTACTTC. Translating gives CSARIAGLRAHEQYF.

This chain joins TRBV4-2 and TRBJ2-2, with D maybe TRBD2 (6 bases). The V end was cut by 1 base, the J end by 7 bases, with 13 bases between. The germline V gene encodes CDR1 LGHNA and CDR2 YNFKEQ. The CDR3 extends over 15 amino acids. CDR3 in DNA: TGTGCCAGCAGCCAAGTTAGCGGAGAGGTCGGGGAGCTGTTTTTT. Encoded protein: CASSQVSGEVGELFF.

The chain recombines TRBV4-2 with TRBJ1-4; possible D gene TRBD1, 6 bases. This CDR3 has 16 residues. In germline, CDR1 is LGHNA, CDR2 YNFKEQ. V dropped 0 bases and J dropped 6 bases, with 14 bases sitting between them. The CDR3 here is CASSQDPGQGYEKLFF. For the CDR3, the DNA is TGTGCCAGCAGCCAAGATCCAGGGCAGGGGTATGAAAAACTGTTTTTT.

V gene TRBV7-3 combines with J gene TRBJ2-1; 7 bases align to TRBD2. CDR1 and CDR2 from the germline V gene are SGHTA and FQGTGA. The ends lost 8 bases at V and 0 bases at J; junction bases unmatched: 7. CDR3 size: 15 residues. The CDR3 nucleotides are TGTGCCAGCCCGCCTAGCGGCAGCTCCTACAATGAGCAGTTCTTC. Protein: CASPPSGSSYNEQFF.

J is TRBJ2-7 and V is TRBV27; D is ambiguous. The CDR3 runs 13 residues. Germline V gene data show CDR1 as MNHEY and CDR2 as SMNVEV (reference sequence). Trimming shortened V by 6 bases and J by 3 bases, and 12 bases separated the two germline ends. DNA for the CDR3: TGTGCCAGCAGCGTCGACCAATTCTACGAGCAGTACTTC. Protein sequence: CASSVDQFYEQYF.

The V and J genes are TRBV20-1 and TRBJ2-7, with D perhaps matching TRBD1 (8 bases). The germline V gene has CDR1 DFQATT and CDR2 SNEGSKA (reference sequence). Trimming removed 3 bases at V and 3 bases at J, with 15 bases between. CDR3 size: 14 residues. The CDR3 loop is CSASSTGGGYEQYF. DNA for the CDR3: TGCAGTGCTAGTTCAACAGGGGGGGGCTACGAGCAGTACTTC.

As concerns this clonotype: One end of the junction is discordant with germline, which a read error may explain. The V gene is TRBV12-3 or TRBV12-4, the J gene TRBJ1-2; 12 bases map to TRBD1. The CDR3 extends over 18 amino acids. The CDR3 protein is CTSSWGPGQGADNYGYTF. For the CDR3, the DNA is TGTACCAGCAGTTGGGGTCCGGGACAGGGGGCCGATAACTATGGCTACACCTTC.

This clonotype was seen only a few times. The chain has TRBV6-1 and TRBJ2-2, with 8 bases that match TRBD1. J lost 7 bases, V lost 1 base, and 11 bases had no gene match. The germline V gene encodes CDR1 MNHNS and CDR2 SASEGT. The CDR3 runs 17 residues. CDR3 nucleotide sequence: TGTGCCAGCAGTGAAGGATGGACGGACAGGGTGATCGGGGAGCTGTTTTTT. Translation gives CASSEGWTDRVIGELFF.

The V and J genes are TRBV20-1 and TRBJ2-3; TRBD2 matches at 11 bases. The V gene's germline CDR1 is DFQATT and CDR2 SNEGSKA (reference sequence). J lost 4 bases, V lost 1 base, and 13 bases had no gene match. CDR3 length: 18 residues. CDR3 DNA: TGCAGTGCTAGAGCCGGGACTAGCGGAAGAAGGGCATCAGATACGCAGTATTTT. Amino acids: CSARAGTSGRRASDTQYF.

This clonotype was seen at least ten times. The chain combines TRBV21-1 with TRBJ1-1. TRBV21-1 is classified as a pseudogene. This CDR3 contains 16 residues. The CDR3 reads CASSSVGARANTEAFF. DNA of the CDR3: TGTGCCAGCAGCAGCGTCGGGGCCCGCGCGAACACTGAAGCTTTCTTT.

This rearrangement joins TRBV6-1 to TRBJ2-1, with D unclear. This CDR3 region has 13 residues. Germline assignment: CDR1 MNHNS and CDR2 SASEGT. V dropped 8 bases and J dropped 9 bases, with 17 bases sitting between them. DNA for the CDR3: TGTGCCAGCCGACTGTCCCCTACATCTGAGCAGTTCTTC. It translates to CASRLSPTSEQFF.

This chain uses TRBV7-2 with TRBJ2-2; 7 nucleotides match TRBD1. CDR3 length equals 16 residues. Looked up from germline, CDR1 is SGHTA and CDR2 is FQGNSA. Germline trimming cut 0 bases from V and 0 bases from J; bases unmatched to any gene: 1. The CDR3 region is CASSLAQGANTGELFF. CDR3 nucleotide sequence: TGTGCCAGCAGCTTAGCTCAGGGGGCGAACACCGGGGAGCTGTTTTTT.

The V gene is TRBV5-1, the J gene TRBJ1-2; 8 bases match TRBD1. CDR3 length equals 13 residues. The V gene's germline CDR1 is SGHRS and CDR2 YFSETQ. J lost 5 bases, V lost 2 bases, and 2 bases had no gene match. The CDR3 DNA sequence: TGCGCCAGCAGCTTTGACAGGGGATATGGCTACACCTTC. This codes for CASSFDRGYGYTF. The entire variable domain, with the rest obtained from reference TRBV5-1 and TRBJ1-2, is as follows: KAGVTQTPRYLIKTRGQQVTLSCSPISGHRSVSWYQQTPGQGLQFLFEYFSETQRNKGNFPGRFSGRQFSNSRSEMNVSTLELGDSALYLCASSFDRGYGYTFGSGTRLTVV.

The chain has TRBV30 and TRBJ1-1, with TRBD1 identical over 9 bases. Losses at the gene ends were 5 bases for V and 0 bases for J; bases not matched to a gene: 4. From germline, CDR1 is GTSNPN and CDR2 SVGIG (reference sequence). CDR3 length equals 14 residues. The CDR3 region is CAWGTGSMNTEAFF. CDR3 bases: TGTGCCTGGGGGACAGGGTCCATGAACACTGAAGCTTTCTTT.

For this clonotype: A much larger clone differs from this one at a single base, so this may be a read error. The chain has TRBV28 and TRBJ1-2; no firm D call. Germline V gene data show CDR1 as MDHEN and CDR2 as SYDVKM. V was shortened by 6 bases and J by 5 bases, with 13 bases between the two germline ends. The CDR3 has 13 residues. CDR3 region: CASSIRYGYGYTF. The CDR3 DNA is TGTGCCAGCAGCATCCGATATGGGTATGGCTACACCTTC.

Only a few counts were recorded for this clonotype. This chain uses TRBV10-1 with TRBJ2-1, with 7 nucleotides matching TRBD1. The CDR3 has 14 amino acids. The V gene's germline CDR1 is WNHNN and CDR2 SYGVQD (reference sequence). With V trimmed by 1 base and J by 3 bases, 0 bases remained unmatched. As DNA, the CDR3 is TGCGCCAGCAGTGAGTGGGACAGCTACAATGAGCAGTTCTTC. Its protein is CASSEWDSYNEQFF.

The chain has TRBV5-5 and TRBJ1-2, with D perhaps matching TRBD1 (6 bases). Germline V CDR1 and CDR2: SGHKS, YYEKEE (reference sequence). This CDR3 comprises 15 residues. Trimming shortened V by 4 bases and J by 2 bases, and 15 bases separated the two germline ends. CDR3 bases: TGTGCCAGCAGCCCATTCAACAGGGACAACTATGGCTACACCTTC. Encoded protein: CASSPFNRDNYGYTF.

In DNA form, the CDR3 reads TGCAGTGCTAGAGCCCCGGGGACTCGCAGGACTGGTGAGCAGTTCTTC. Residues: CSARAPGTRRTGEQFF. The chain combines TRBV20-1 with TRBJ2-1, with TRBD2 as a possible D gene (6 bases). Trimming shortened V by 1 base and J by 9 bases, and 22 bases separated the two germline ends. The CDR3 totals 16 residues. The V gene's germline CDR1 is DFQATT and CDR2 SNEGSKA (reference sequence).

The gene calls are TRBV4-1 and TRBJ2-2; D is tentatively TRBD1 or TRBD2 (5 bases each). The germline V gene encodes CDR1 MGHRA and CDR2 YSYEKL. The CDR3 length is 16 residues. Trimming left V 4 bases short and J 6 bases short, with 18 bases between. CDR3 nucleotide sequence: TGCGCCAGCAGCCGCCCTTCCGCCAGGGACCCCGGGGAGCTGTTTTTT. Protein: CASSRPSARDPGELFF.